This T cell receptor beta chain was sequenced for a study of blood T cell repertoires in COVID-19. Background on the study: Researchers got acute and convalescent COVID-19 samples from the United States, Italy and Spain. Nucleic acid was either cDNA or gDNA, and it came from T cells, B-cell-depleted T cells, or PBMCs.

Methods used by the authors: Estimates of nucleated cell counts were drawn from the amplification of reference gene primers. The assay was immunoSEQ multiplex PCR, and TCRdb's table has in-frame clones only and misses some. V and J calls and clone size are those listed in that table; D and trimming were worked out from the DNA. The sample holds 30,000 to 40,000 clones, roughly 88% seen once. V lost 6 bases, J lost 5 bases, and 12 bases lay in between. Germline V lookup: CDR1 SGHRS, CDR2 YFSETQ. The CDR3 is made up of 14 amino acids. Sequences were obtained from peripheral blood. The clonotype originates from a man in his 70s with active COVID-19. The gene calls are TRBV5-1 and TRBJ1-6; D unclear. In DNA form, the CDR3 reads TGCGCCAGCAAGGTCCAGGCTAATAATTCACCCCTCCACTTT. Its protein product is CASKVQANNSPLHF.